This TCR beta chain was sequenced in a study of blood T cell repertoires in COVID-19. Study at large: The cDNA or gDNA used as material had been derived from T cells, B-cell-depleted T cells, or PBMCs.

Trimming cost V 0 bases and J 3 bases, with 10 bases left between them. CDR1 and CDR2 (germline): GTSNPN, SVGIG (reference sequence). CDR3 length: 14 amino acids. Methods used by the authors: Cell counts per sample came from amplifying reference gene primers. Some clones are missing from TCRdb's copy, which holds only in-frame ones; the method was immunoSEQ multiplex PCR. The V and J calls and clone size were taken over from that table, and D and trimming were inferred from the DNA. The table lists roughly 220,000 clones, around 88% of them singletons. The origin of this receptor is a woman between 50 and 59 years old with acute COVID-19. The chain joins TRBV30 to TRBJ2-3, with a tentative D call TRBD1 (5 bases). The sequenced sample consisted of PBMCs or T cells enriched from blood (not recorded which). CDR3 sequence: CAWSVKGLTDTQYF. CDR3 nucleotides: TGTGCCTGGAGTGTAAAGGGGTTGACAGATACGCAGTATTTT.